The T cell receptor beta chain described here comes from a study of Ad26.COV2.S vaccination and SARS-CoV-2 variants. Study-level findings and limits: Post-vaccination spike-specific CD8+ and CD4+ T cell responses reportedly had substantial breadth. Placebo recipients trailed vaccine recipients in spike-specific TCR breadth.

To note about this clone: Its antigen is not known.

Method: immunoSEQ multiplex PCR; TCRdb's copy keeps in-frame clones and lacks some. This table holds around 100,000 clones, under 90% found once. The CDR3 has 15 amino acids. Germline V lookup: CDR1 SGHTA, CDR2 FQGNSA. Trimming shortened V by 3 bases and J by 6 bases, and 17 bases separated the two germline ends. Specimen: peripheral blood, collected after recovery from COVID-19. This receptor was identified in a human donor who had recovered from COVID-19. The rearrangement uses TRBV7-2 and TRBJ2-5; maybe TRBD2 (6 bases). CDR3 in amino acids: CASSFGGSIGKTQYF. CDR3 nucleotide sequence: TGTGCCAGCAGCTTTGGAGGGTCGATCGGGAAGACCCAGTACTTC.